These 10 T cell receptor beta chains share one sample of origin, sequenced in a study of metastatic and nonmetastatic thyroid tumors. Via MiXCR, TCRdb re-called the PCR reads. The sample lists about 49,000 clones; 20% to 25% were seen once. Each patient came to thyroid surgery without any prior treatment (of any kind). Sequencing used blood. These TCRs come from a female donor with papillary thyroid cancer or a benign thyroid nodule (not recorded which). Some clones in this sample may be carry-over from other donors' samples.

This clone appeared a few times. This may stem from a read error, because a much larger clone lies one nucleotide away. The genes are TRBV27 and TRBJ1-5; D is ambiguous. There are 15 residues in the CDR3. Germline CDR1 and CDR2: MNHEY and SMNVEV (reference sequence). V was pared by 5 bases and J by 5 bases, with 16 bases between. The CDR3 is CASSKLGRTHQPQHF. The CDR3, as DNA: TGTGCCAGCAGTAAACTTGGCAGAACTCATCAGCCCCAGCATTTT.

V gene TRBV2 combines with J gene TRBJ2-1, with a tentative D call TRBD2 (6 bases). This CDR3 is 17 amino acids long. The germline CDR1 and CDR2 sequences are SNHLY and FYNNEI. Trimming cost V 6 bases and J 11 bases, with 29 bases left between them. The CDR3 DNA reads as TGTGCCAGCAGCGCGGGTAGGGTAGCGGCGTCCCAGGGAAAGCAGTTCTTC. This codes for CASSAGRVAASQGKQFF.

This clone has ten or more counts. The J gene is TRBJ1-5, the V gene TRBV6-2 or TRBV6-3; 7 nucleotides align to TRBD1. J gave up 6 bases and V 6 bases, and 5 bases lay outside the gene matches. Per the germline V gene, CDR1 is MNHEY and CDR2 is SVGEGT. This CDR3 has 13 residues. This chain's CDR3 is CASRYKGAQPQHF. CDR3 in DNA: TGTGCCAGCAGATATAAGGGGGCTCAGCCCCAGCATTTT.

Of note for this clone: This may arise from a read error, as a much more abundant clone is one base away. The chain is built from TRBV28 and TRBJ1-1, with D unresolved. This CDR3 contains 12 residues. Germline lookup yields CDR1 MDHEN and CDR2 SYDVKM. V was clipped by 2 bases and J by 1 base, with 2 bases between them. The CDR3 protein is CASSLQNTEAFF. In DNA, the CDR3 is TGTGCCAGCAGTTTACAGAACACTGAAGCTTTCTTT.

The genes are TRBV9 and TRBJ2-2; no clear D. Trimming stripped 1 base from V and 6 bases from J, with 1 base between. The CDR3 has 11 amino acids. Germline assignment: CDR1 SGDLS and CDR2 YYNGEE. CDR3 nucleotides: TGTGCCAGCAGCGTATCCGGGGAGCTGTTTTTT. Translation: CASSVSGELFF.

This clone was observed many times. The chain combines TRBV10-3 with TRBJ1-1, with 7 bases that match TRBD1. The CDR3 is 13 residues long. Per germline, CDR1 ENHRY and CDR2 SYGVKD. J lost 3 bases, V lost 5 bases, and 3 bases had no gene match. As DNA, the CDR3 is TGTGCCATCAGTACAGGGGAGGACACTGAAGCTTTCTTT. Translating it yields CAISTGEDTEAFF.

This clone was picked up many times. The V and J genes are TRBV24-1 and TRBJ1-5; D remains ambiguous. The germline gives CDR1 KGHDR, CDR2 SFDVKD. The CDR3 sequence is 16 residues long. V gave up 3 bases and J gave up 5 bases, with 16 bases separating them. CDR3 amino acids: CATSDRTADGYQPQHF. CDR3 DNA: TGTGCCACCAGTGATCGGACTGCCGACGGTTATCAGCCCCAGCATTTT.

The chain joins TRBV20-1 to TRBJ2-2; no clear D. CDR1 is DFQATT, CDR2 SNEGSKA, per germline (reference sequence). Trimming shortened V by 4 bases and J by 9 bases, and 15 bases separated the two germline ends. The length of the CDR3 is 13 residues. In DNA form, the CDR3 reads TGCAGTGCTATTTCCCGCCACCCCTGGGAGCTGTTTTTT. Residues: CSAISRHPWELFF.

This clone was picked up a small number of times. This sequence may be a read error, since a much larger clone differs from it by one base. The chain has TRBV15 and TRBJ2-3; no reliable D call. The CDR3 runs to 12 residues. Trimming stripped 3 bases from V and 5 bases from J, with 6 bases between. CDR1 is LNHNV and CDR2 is YYDKDF in the germline V gene (reference sequence). Here the CDR3 reads CATSRSIDTQYF. The CDR3 nucleotides are TGTGCCACCAGCAGGTCCATAGATACGCAGTATTTT.

Details on this clone: A much larger clonotype is one base distant, so this may be a read error. This chain joins TRBV20-1 and TRBJ2-5; D remains unclear. V dropped 0 bases and J dropped 1 base, with 6 bases sitting between them. CDR1 is DFQATT and CDR2 is SNEGSKA in the germline V gene (reference sequence). This CDR3 region has 13 residues. The CDR3 sequence is CSAREPTQETQYF. Here the CDR3 DNA reads TGCAGTGCTAGAGAACCCACCCAAGAGACCCAGTACTTC.